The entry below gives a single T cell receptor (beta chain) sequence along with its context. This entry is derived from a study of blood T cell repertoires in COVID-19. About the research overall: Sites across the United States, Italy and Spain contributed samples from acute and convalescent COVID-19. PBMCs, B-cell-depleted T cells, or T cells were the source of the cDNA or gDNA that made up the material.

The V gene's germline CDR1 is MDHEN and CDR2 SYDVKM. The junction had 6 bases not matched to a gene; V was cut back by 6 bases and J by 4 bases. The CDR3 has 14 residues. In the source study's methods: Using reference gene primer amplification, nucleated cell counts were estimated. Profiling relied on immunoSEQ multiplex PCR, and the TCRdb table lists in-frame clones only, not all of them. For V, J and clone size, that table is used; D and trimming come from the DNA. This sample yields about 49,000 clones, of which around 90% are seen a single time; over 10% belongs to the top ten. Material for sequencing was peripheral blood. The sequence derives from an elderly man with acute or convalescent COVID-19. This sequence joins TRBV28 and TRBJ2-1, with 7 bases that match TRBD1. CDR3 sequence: CASSRQGYYNEQFF. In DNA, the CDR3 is TGTGCCAGCAGCCGACAGGGATATTACAATGAGCAGTTCTTC.